This T cell receptor (beta chain) was sequenced during a study of beta chain features in type 1 diabetes. This clone came up many times. The antigen is not known. The sequenced template was cDNA made from the entire isolated RNA. Using immunoSEQ multiplex PCR, the repertoire was profiled, and TCRdb retains in-frame clones only, with some absent. The repertoire holds around 290,000 clones, with 7.5% to 9.5% as singletons. Looked up from germline, CDR1 is SQVTM and CDR2 is ANQGSEA. Trimming at V came to 7 bases and at J to 1 base, leaving 9 bases not matched to a gene. The CDR3 is made up of 14 amino acids. Findings and caveats of the study: Shortening of TCRB CDR3s, moderate but significant, appeared in all four CD4+ subsets of Type 1 diabetes patients. An over-representation of cells with high TCR expression could result from cDNA sequencing.

This sequence originates from a woman aged 18-30 years in good health. This rearrangement joins TRBV29-1 to TRBJ1-1; 7 bases fit TRBD1. Sequences were obtained from central memory CD4+ T cells from blood. The CDR3 nucleotides read TGCAGCGCCCAACTTTGGACAGGGAACACTGAAGCTTTCTTT. This sequence encodes CSAQLWTGNTEAFF.